Listed here are 9 T cell receptor beta chains from one sample, sequenced in a study of cytomegalovirus exposure and HLA in healthy donors. Use of 60 Vbeta and 13 Jbeta primers characterized the PCR. The method was immunoSEQ multiplex PCR; TCRdb's version includes in-frame clones alone and lacks a portion of them. The sample has 95,000 to 150,000 clones; 77% are singletons. The sequenced material came from PBMCs. The receptor source for this set is a man between 18 and 29 years old in good health and CMV-seropositive.

J is TRBJ2-5 and V is TRBV9, with D perhaps TRBD1 (6 bases). Trimming pared 0 bases from V and 5 bases from J, leaving 14 bases between. The CDR3 is 15 residues long. CDR1 and CDR2 (germline): SGDLS, YYNGEE. The CDR3: CASSVGTVSWETQYF. Here the CDR3 DNA reads TGTGCCAGCAGCGTAGGGACAGTCTCATGGGAGACCCAGTACTTC.

In this sample, this clone turned up once. The genes are TRBV4-1 and TRBJ2-2; no clear D. The germline CDR1 and CDR2 sequences are MGHRA and YSYEKL. The V end lost 3 bases, the J end lost 1 base, and 9 bases lay between the germline ends. The CDR3 consists of 15 residues. CDR3 region: CASSHTTGNTGELFF. CDR3 DNA: TGCGCCAGCAGCCACACGACGGGGAACACCGGGGAGCTGTTTTTT.

The sample holds one count of this clone. CDR3 sequence (DNA): TGTGCCAGCAGCTCCTGGACAGGGGGAACTAATGAAAAACTGTTTTTT. It codes for CASSSWTGGTNEKLFF. The rearrangement joins TRBV5-8 to TRBJ1-4, with TRBD1 matching 10 bases. CDR3 length: 16 residues. Germline V lookup: CDR1 SGHTS, CDR2 YDEGEE. The J segment lost 1 base and the V segment lost 3 bases, leaving 3 bases of the junction unmatched.

The chain combines TRBV10-2 with TRBJ1-1; D is ambiguous. Germline CDR1 WSHSY, CDR2 SAAADI. The CDR3 loop spans 16 amino acids. The germline V and J ends were trimmed by 2 bases and 0 bases, with 13 bases remaining between them. The CDR3 reads CASSEGPAVMNTEAFF. The CDR3 DNA reads TGCGCCAGCAGTGAGGGCCCCGCGGTTATGAACACTGAAGCTTTCTTT.

The gene calls are TRBV7-6 and TRBJ1-2, with a tentative D call TRBD1 (5 bases). CDR1 SGHVS and CDR2 FNYEAQ come from the germline V gene. V lost 0 bases and J 4 bases, leaving 15 bases between the germline ends. The CDR3 runs 16 residues. CDR3 DNA sequence: TGTGCCAGCAGCTTAGCGGTCAGGGTTAGTTCCTATGGCTACACCTTC. It encodes CASSLAVRVSSYGYTF.

J is TRBJ2-2 and V is TRBV5-6; tentatively, D is TRBD2 (6 bases). Trimming cost V 2 bases and J 3 bases, with 14 bases left between them. Germline V gene data show CDR1 as SGHDT and CDR2 as YYEEEE. CDR3 size: 16 residues. The CDR3 spells CASSFWGGSHTGELFF. CDR3 in DNA: TGTGCCAGCAGCTTTTGGGGAGGCTCGCACACCGGGGAGCTGTTTTTT.

This clone appeared a single time. V is TRBV6-4 and J is TRBJ2-2, with D uncertain. Germline V gene lookup returns CDR1 MRHNA and CDR2 SNTAGT. The CDR3 extends over 15 amino acids. Trimming removed 3 bases from V and 7 bases from J, with 15 bases in between. CDR3 protein: CASSETFRLGGELFF. The DNA for the CDR3 is TGTGCCAGCAGTGAAACCTTTAGACTGGGCGGGGAGCTGTTTTTT.

The V and J genes are TRBV5-6 and TRBJ1-3; 7 bases map to TRBD1. In germline, CDR1 is SGHDT, CDR2 YYEEEE. The V gene end was trimmed by 1 base and the J gene end by 4 bases; junction bases not matched to a gene: 8. This CDR3 is 16 amino acids long. CDR3 loop: CASSLKPTGFGNTIYF. Written as DNA, the CDR3 is TGTGCCAGCAGCTTGAAACCGACAGGGTTCGGAAACACCATATATTTT.

The V gene is TRBV6-5, the J gene TRBJ2-1, with 10 bases that match TRBD1. V lost 7 bases and J lost 7; bases outside the gene matches: 10. This CDR3 is built from 15 residues. Germline V gives CDR1 MNHEY, CDR2 SVGAGI. In DNA form, the CDR3 reads TGTGCCAGCAACCCGACAGGGGGCGCAGGGAATGAGCAGTTCTTC. As protein: CASNPTGGAGNEQFF.